A selection of T cell receptor beta chains follows, all from one sample in a study of blood T cell repertoires in COVID-19. The assay was immunoSEQ multiplex PCR, and TCRdb's table has in-frame clones only and misses some. Counted here are roughly 68,000 clones, approximately 85% occurring once; the ten biggest clones make up around 29%. Sequencing was carried out using peripheral blood. Source of these receptors: a man in his forties or fifties with acute or convalescent COVID-19. Each CDR3 is given with its conserved first and last residue. D genes are given only for firm matches. Part of the rows lack a size; the others show once, few, many or a class for expanded clones.

j_gene: TRBJ2-3
d_gene: TRBD2
v_gene: TRBV5-1
abundance: -
CDR3nt: TGCGCCAGCAGCTTGGGAGCTAGCGGGGGGGGGACAGATACGCAGTATTTT
CDR3aa: CASSLGASGGGTDTQYF

j_gene: TRBJ1-1
d_gene: TRBD1
v_gene: TRBV29-1
abundance: -
CDR3nt: TGCAGCGTTGGCTGGGGACAGGGGGACACTGAAGCTTTCTTT
CDR3aa: CSVGWGQGDTEAFF

j_gene: TRBJ1-4
d_gene: -
v_gene: TRBV3-1/TRBV3-2
abundance: -
CDR3nt: TGTGCCAGCAGCCAAGATTGGCGGGCTGAAAAACTGTTTTTT
CDR3aa: CASSQDWRAEKLFF

j_gene: TRBJ1-1
d_gene: -
v_gene: TRBV25-1
abundance: -
CDR3nt: TGTGCCAGCAGTGGAACGTGGGCAGGGAACACTGAAGCTTTCTTT
CDR3aa: CASSGTWAGNTEAFF

j_gene: TRBJ1-4
d_gene: TRBD1
v_gene: TRBV25-1
abundance: -
CDR3nt: TGTGCCAGCAGCAGACAGGGAGGTAATGAAAAACTGTTTTTT
CDR3aa: CASSRQGGNEKLFF

j_gene: TRBJ2-1
d_gene: -
v_gene: TRBV20-1
abundance: -
CDR3nt: TGCAGTGCTATGACAGACAATGAGCAGTTCTTC
CDR3aa: CSAMTDNEQFF

j_gene: TRBJ2-3
d_gene: TRBD2
v_gene: TRBV13
abundance: -
CDR3nt: TGTGCCAGCAGCTCGCCCGGGGGGAGCGGTACAGATACGCAGTATTTT
CDR3aa: CASSSPGGSGTDTQYF

j_gene: TRBJ1-1
d_gene: -
v_gene: TRBV3-1/TRBV3-2
abundance: -
CDR3nt: TGTGCCAGCAGCCCCAACCAGGGTATCACTGAAGCTTTCTTT
CDR3aa: CASSPNQGITEAFF

j_gene: TRBJ1-1
d_gene: TRBD1
v_gene: TRBV30
abundance: -
CDR3nt: TGTGCCTGGAGTTACCTTCAAATCAGGGGGGCGAACACTGAAGCTTTCTTT
CDR3aa: CAWSYLQIRGANTEAFF

j_gene: TRBJ2-5
d_gene: -
v_gene: TRBV24-1
abundance: -
CDR3nt: TGTGCCACCAGTGATTCAGCAGGGCTCCAAGAGACCCAGTACTTC
CDR3aa: CATSDSAGLQETQYF

j_gene: TRBJ2-5
d_gene: TRBD1
v_gene: TRBV11-1
abundance: -
CDR3nt: TGTGCCAGCAGAGTACAGGGGGCGAGGGAGACCCAGTACTTC
CDR3aa: CASRVQGARETQYF

j_gene: TRBJ2-5
d_gene: TRBD1
v_gene: TRBV5-5
abundance: -
CDR3nt: TGTGCCAGCAGCGGGAAGGACAGGGTTGAGACCCAGTACTTC
CDR3aa: CASSGKDRVETQYF

j_gene: TRBJ2-7
d_gene: TRBD2
v_gene: TRBV9
abundance: once
CDR3nt: TGTGCCAGCAGCAGCGGGGGGAGAGCTAGCGGGTACGAGCAGTACTTC
CDR3aa: CASSSGGRASGYEQYF

j_gene: TRBJ1-4
d_gene: TRBD1
v_gene: TRBV28
abundance: -
CDR3nt: TGTGCCAGCAGTTTACTCAACAGGGGGCCTAATGAAAAACTGTTTTTT
CDR3aa: CASSLLNRGPNEKLFF

j_gene: TRBJ2-7
d_gene: -
v_gene: TRBV29-1
abundance: -
CDR3nt: TGCAGCGTTGAGGCAGGGTGGACCTACGAGCAGTACTTC
CDR3aa: CSVEAGWTYEQYF

j_gene: TRBJ2-1
d_gene: TRBD2
v_gene: TRBV7-9
abundance: -
CDR3nt: TGTGCCAGCAGCTTAACTAGCGGGTCCAATGAGCAGTTCTTC
CDR3aa: CASSLTSGSNEQFF

j_gene: TRBJ2-7
d_gene: TRBD1
v_gene: TRBV2
abundance: -
CDR3nt: TGTGCCAGTAGCAGGACAGGCAGGTACGAGCAGTACTTC
CDR3aa: CASSRTGRYEQYF

j_gene: TRBJ2-3
d_gene: -
v_gene: TRBV5-4
abundance: -
CDR3nt: TGTGCCAGCAGACCTGACTCCACTAGCACAGATACGCAGTATTTT
CDR3aa: CASRPDSTSTDTQYF

j_gene: TRBJ2-7
d_gene: -
v_gene: TRBV6-5
abundance: -
CDR3nt: TGTGCCAGCAGGGCGAGGGTGGACGAGCAGTACTTC
CDR3aa: CASRARVDEQYF

j_gene: TRBJ2-5
d_gene: TRBD1
v_gene: TRBV7-6
abundance: -
CDR3nt: TGTGCCAGCAGCACAAAAGGGGGGACAGGGGGAGAAGAGACCCAGTACTTC
CDR3aa: CASSTKGGTGGEETQYF

j_gene: TRBJ2-1
d_gene: TRBD2
v_gene: TRBV27
abundance: once
CDR3nt: TGTGCCAGCAGTTTGGGCGGGGGGGCCTTTGAGCAGTTCTTC
CDR3aa: CASSLGGGAFEQFF

j_gene: TRBJ1-2
d_gene: -
v_gene: TRBV24-1
abundance: -
CDR3nt: TGTGCCACCAGTGATTTGACTCAAAACTATGGCTACACCTTC
CDR3aa: CATSDLTQNYGYTF

j_gene: TRBJ2-2
d_gene: TRBD1
v_gene: TRBV19
abundance: -
CDR3nt: TGTGCCAGTAGTATAGGTCCGGGACAGATTTGGACCGGGGAGCTGTTTTTT
CDR3aa: CASSIGPGQIWTGELFF

j_gene: TRBJ1-2
d_gene: -
v_gene: TRBV14
abundance: -
CDR3nt: TGTGCCAGCAGCCAAGACGTGACAGCGATCAACTATGGCTACACCTTC
CDR3aa: CASSQDVTAINYGYTF

j_gene: TRBJ2-3
d_gene: -
v_gene: TRBV9
abundance: -
CDR3nt: TGTGCCAGCAGCGTCGGGGGTTGGTATACGCAGTATTTT
CDR3aa: CASSVGGWYTQYF

j_gene: TRBJ1-2
d_gene: -
v_gene: TRBV7-2
abundance: -
CDR3nt: TGTGCCAGCAGAATCCTTATTACAGCTGCCTATGGCTACACCTTC
CDR3aa: CASRILITAAYGYTF

j_gene: TRBJ2-3
d_gene: -
v_gene: TRBV29-1
abundance: -
CDR3nt: TGCAGCGTTGTGACAGGAAACACAGATACGCAGTATTTT
CDR3aa: CSVVTGNTDTQYF

j_gene: TRBJ2-7
d_gene: -
v_gene: TRBV10-2
abundance: -
CDR3nt: TGCGCCAGCAGTGACAGGGTCGACTACGAGCAGTACTTC
CDR3aa: CASSDRVDYEQYF

j_gene: TRBJ1-6
d_gene: TRBD1
v_gene: TRBV11-2
abundance: -
CDR3nt: TGTGCCAGCAGCTTGGGACAGGGAGTGTCACCCCTCCACTTT
CDR3aa: CASSLGQGVSPLHF

j_gene: TRBJ2-2
d_gene: -
v_gene: TRBV5-1
abundance: -
CDR3nt: TGCGCCAGCAGCTTGGTGGCAGGCGTCGGCACCGGGGAGCTGTTTTTT
CDR3aa: CASSLVAGVGTGELFF

j_gene: TRBJ2-7
d_gene: TRBD1
v_gene: TRBV11-3
abundance: -
CDR3nt: TGTGCCAGCAGCAGGGACAGTTACGAGCAGTACTTC
CDR3aa: CASSRDSYEQYF

j_gene: TRBJ1-1
d_gene: -
v_gene: TRBV30
abundance: -
CDR3nt: TGTGCCTGGGGTGAATCGGCAGGGAAAGCTTTCTTT
CDR3aa: CAWGESAGKAFF

j_gene: TRBJ2-7
d_gene: -
v_gene: TRBV19
abundance: -
CDR3nt: TGTGCCAGCAGTGATCGACTTAACTACGAGCAGTACTTC
CDR3aa: CASSDRLNYEQYF

j_gene: TRBJ1-2
d_gene: -
v_gene: TRBV2
abundance: -
CDR3nt: TGTGCCAGCTCCGCGGCGGGATCGACGGGCTACACCTTC
CDR3aa: CASSAAGSTGYTF

j_gene: TRBJ1-1
d_gene: -
v_gene: TRBV27
abundance: -
CDR3nt: TGTGCCAGCAGAAAACAGGAGAACACTGAAGCTTTCTTT
CDR3aa: CASRKQENTEAFF

j_gene: TRBJ1-1
d_gene: TRBD1
v_gene: TRBV18
abundance: -
CDR3nt: TGTGCCAGCTCACCAATCCAGGGGGCTGGGAACACTGAAGCTTTCTTT
CDR3aa: CASSPIQGAGNTEAFF

j_gene: TRBJ2-7
d_gene: TRBD1
v_gene: TRBV3-1/TRBV3-2
abundance: -
CDR3nt: TGTGCCAGCAGCCAAGTCGCTGGCAGGGGGTACGAGCAGTACTTC
CDR3aa: CASSQVAGRGYEQYF

j_gene: TRBJ1-5
d_gene: -
v_gene: TRBV10-3
abundance: once
CDR3nt: TGTGCCATCAGTAGTCAGGATATTGGCAATCAGCCCCAGCATTTT
CDR3aa: CAISSQDIGNQPQHF

j_gene: TRBJ2-4
d_gene: -
v_gene: TRBV5-6
abundance: -
CDR3nt: TGTGCCAGCACCCCGAGGGGGTATGCCAAAAACATTCAGTACTTC
CDR3aa: CASTPRGYAKNIQYF

j_gene: TRBJ1-4
d_gene: -
v_gene: TRBV29-1
abundance: -
CDR3nt: TGCAGCGTCCCGGAGGGAGAAAAACTGTTTTTT
CDR3aa: CSVPEGEKLFF

j_gene: TRBJ1-1
d_gene: -
v_gene: TRBV25-1
abundance: -
CDR3nt: TGTGCCAGCAAACAGACAGCTATGAACACTGAAGCTTTCTTT
CDR3aa: CASKQTAMNTEAFF

j_gene: TRBJ1-1
d_gene: TRBD1
v_gene: TRBV12-3/TRBV12-4
abundance: -
CDR3nt: TGTGCCAGCCGGACAGGGGAGAACACTGAAGCTTTCTTT
CDR3aa: CASRTGENTEAFF